In its sample, the clone carrying this T cell receptor beta chain was seen once. The CDR3 is 13 amino acids. Deletions cut 3 bases from V and 7 bases from J, with 10 bases between. Germline-derived CDR1 and CDR2 are MNHEY and SVGEGT. TCR beta CDR3 regions were amplified from RNA. The TCR CDR3 first-round RT-PCR relied on the HTBI primer set. One entry per CDR3 protein results from TCRdb running MiXCR on the multiplex PCR reads. This sample has hundreds of thousands of distinct CDR3 sequences, with less than 30% found just once. The sample comes from a study of T cells in Graves' hyperthyroidism and ophthalmopathy. The blood specimen was taken at initial hyperthyroidism diagnosis, before any ophthalmopathy symptoms.

The sample comprised blood. This TCR came from a man aged 40-49 years with Graves' hyperthyroidism that later progressed to Graves' ophthalmopathy. V usage is TRBV6-2 or TRBV6-3 and J usage is TRBJ1-5; D call uncertain. The CDR3 here is CASSYTTDQPQHF. CDR3 sequence (DNA): TGTGCCAGCAGTTATACAACCGACCAGCCCCAGCATTTT.